This is a list of T cell receptor beta chains from one sample in a study of response to subunit inactivated influenza vaccine. MiXCR was run by TCRdb on the RT-PCR reads, yielding one entry per CDR3 protein. This sample carries around 600,000 distinct CDR3 sequences, roughly 12% of them seen once, and the ten largest clones take approximately 10%. This sample also belongs to another study, concerning T cells expressing NK-cell markers.

The specimen comprised PBMCs from blood, sampled on the day of vaccination. These receptors all stem from a man aged 45-60 years who received an inactivated influenza vaccine. CDR3s include the opening cysteine and the closing phenylalanine or tryptophan. Fields, in order: V gene, D gene, clone size, CDR3 length, J gene, CDR3 protein, CDR3 DNA. The D gene is left open where the match is weak. Expanded clones are given a class, and other clones once, few, many or no size at all.

V: TRBV3-1
D: .
size: .
length: 12
J: TRBJ2-7
CDR3: CASSRMGVEQYF
DNA: TGTGCCAGCAGCCGAATGGGTGTCGAGCAGTACTTC

V: TRBV5-1
D: .
size: few
length: 14
J: TRBJ2-1
CDR3: CASSLWWDYDEQFF
DNA: TGCGCCAGCAGCTTGTGGTGGGATTACGATGAGCAGTTCTTC

V: TRBV20-1
D: .
size: many
length: 14
J: TRBJ2-3
CDR3: CSAILGERTDTQYF
DNA: TGCAGTGCTATACTCGGGGAGCGCACAGATACGCAGTATTTT

V: TRBV27
D: .
size: many
length: 13
J: TRBJ2-7
CDR3: CASSLGPHYEQYF
DNA: TGTGCCAGCAGTTTAGGCCCCCACTACGAGCAGTACTTC

V: TRBV4-2
D: TRBD2
size: many
length: 15
J: TRBJ2-1
CDR3: CASSQDGLAHNEQFF
DNA: TGTGCCAGCAGCCAAGATGGACTAGCCCACAATGAGCAGTTCTTC

V: TRBV4-3
D: .
size: .
length: 15
J: TRBJ2-7
CDR3: CASSQDLSGSYEQYF
DNA: TGCGCCAGCAGCCAAGATCTAAGCGGCTCCTACGAGCAGTACTTC

V: TRBV7-9
D: .
size: .
length: 15
J: TRBJ2-3
CDR3: CASSFGTSSTDTQYF
DNA: TGTGCCAGCAGCTTTGGCACATCTAGCACAGATACGCAGTATTTT

V: TRBV20-1
D: .
size: .
length: 13
J: TRBJ2-5
CDR3: CSARQAGQETQYF
DNA: TGCAGTGCTAGACAGGCAGGCCAAGAGACCCAGTACTTC

V: TRBV28
D: .
size: .
length: 10
J: TRBJ2-7
CDR3: CASGGYEQYF
DNA: TGTGCCAGCGGTGGCTACGAGCAGTACTTC

V: TRBV5-1
D: .
size: .
length: 14
J: TRBJ2-3
CDR3: CASAPGGGTDTQYF
DNA: TGCGCCAGCGCTCCGGGCGGGGGCACAGATACGCAGTATTTT

V: TRBV19
D: TRBD1
size: .
length: 15
J: TRBJ1-4
CDR3: CASSNRDRGNEKLFF
DNA: TGTGCCAGTAGTAACCGGGACAGGGGGAATGAAAAACTGTTTTTT

V: TRBV7-8
D: .
size: .
length: 19
J: TRBJ2-6
CDR3: CASSHGTRPPFLGANVLTF
DNA: TGTGCCAGCAGCCACGGGACTCGACCCCCCTTCCTCGGGGCCAACGTCCTGACTTTC

V: TRBV6-1
D: TRBD1
size: .
length: 14
J: TRBJ1-6
CDR3: CASRTDRGHSPLHF
DNA: TGTGCCAGCAGGACAGACAGGGGACATTCACCCCTCCACTTT

V: TRBV10-3
D: .
size: few
length: 13
J: TRBJ2-7
CDR3: CAISVEGSYEQYF
DNA: TGTGCCATCAGTGTAGAAGGTAGCTACGAGCAGTACTTC

V: TRBV28
D: .
size: .
length: 14
J: TRBJ1-1
CDR3: CASSTTGFITEAFF
DNA: TGTGCCAGCAGTACTACAGGGTTTATAACTGAAGCTTTCTTT

V: TRBV10-3
D: .
size: .
length: 14
J: TRBJ2-7
CDR3: CAISDRAVSYEQYF
DNA: TGTGCCATCAGTGATAGGGCGGTCTCCTACGAGCAGTACTTC

V: TRBV12-3/TRBV12-4
D: .
size: many
length: 12
J: TRBJ2-1
CDR3: CASSFSTYEQFF
DNA: TGTGCCAGCAGTTTCTCAACCTATGAGCAGTTCTTC

V: TRBV12-5
D: TRBD1
size: .
length: 17
J: TRBJ2-1
CDR3: CASGLAITGGPHHEQFF
DNA: TGTGCTAGTGGTTTGGCCATAACAGGGGGCCCCCATCATGAGCAGTTCTTC

V: TRBV29-1
D: .
size: many
length: 12
J: TRBJ2-5
CDR3: CSTRQSQETQYF
DNA: TGCAGCACCCGACAGAGCCAAGAGACCCAGTACTTC

V: TRBV27
D: .
size: few
length: 14
J: TRBJ1-5
CDR3: CASSLYSGNQPQHF
DNA: TGTGCCAGCAGTTTATATTCAGGGAATCAGCCCCAGCATTTT

V: TRBV15
D: .
size: .
length: 13
J: TRBJ1-5
CDR3: CATSEGLDQPQHF
DNA: TGTGCCACCAGCGAGGGGCTTGATCAGCCCCAGCATTTT

V: TRBV10-3
D: .
size: few
length: 17
J: TRBJ2-5
CDR3: CAISESVIAGARETQYF
DNA: TGTGCCATCAGTGAGTCGGTGATAGCCGGAGCCAGGGAGACCCAGTACTTC

V: TRBV7-2
D: .
size: few
length: 14
J: TRBJ1-1
CDR3: CASSRGQINTEAFF
DNA: TGTGCCAGCAGTCGAGGACAGATTAACACTGAAGCTTTCTTT

V: TRBV4-3
D: .
size: few
length: 15
J: TRBJ1-6
CDR3: CASSQEAGHNSPLHF
DNA: TGCGCCAGCAGCCAAGAGGCAGGGCATAATTCACCCCTCCACTTT

V: TRBV12-3/TRBV12-4
D: .
size: many
length: 15
J: TRBJ1-3
CDR3: CASSFGLDSGNTIYF
DNA: TGTGCCAGCAGTTTCGGGCTCGACTCTGGAAACACCATATATTTT

V: TRBV6-2/TRBV6-3
D: .
size: .
length: 13
J: TRBJ2-2
CDR3: CASSRQDTGELFF
DNA: TGTGCCAGCAGTCGACAGGACACCGGGGAGCTGTTTTTT

V: TRBV4-3
D: .
size: .
length: 15
J: TRBJ2-1
CDR3: CASSHTAEGRNEQFF
DNA: TGCGCCAGCAGCCACACGGCGGAGGGCCGCAATGAGCAGTTCTTC

V: TRBV5-1
D: TRBD2
size: many
length: 16
J: TRBJ2-5
CDR3: CASSLGSSGNQETQYF
DNA: TGCGCCAGCAGCTTGGGATCTAGCGGTAACCAAGAGACCCAGTACTTC

V: TRBV6-1
D: TRBD2
size: few
length: 15
J: TRBJ2-3
CDR3: CASMTSGGRSDTQYF
DNA: TGTGCCAGCATGACTAGCGGGGGGAGGTCAGATACGCAGTATTTT

V: TRBV10-3
D: .
size: many
length: 14
J: TRBJ2-2
CDR3: CAISVDLNTGELFF
DNA: TGTGCCATCAGTGTGGATTTGAACACCGGGGAGCTGTTTTTT

V: TRBV7-2
D: .
size: few
length: 14
J: TRBJ2-1
CDR3: CASSLWLAGDEQFF
DNA: TGTGCCAGCAGCTTATGGCTAGCCGGAGATGAGCAGTTCTTC

V: TRBV14
D: .
size: .
length: 15
J: TRBJ2-2
CDR3: CASSQDIWDTGELFF
DNA: TGTGCCAGCAGCCAAGATATCTGGGACACCGGGGAGCTGTTTTTT

V: TRBV4-1
D: TRBD2
size: few
length: 14
J: TRBJ2-7
CDR3: CASSPSGLYYEQYF
DNA: TGCGCCAGCAGCCCTTCGGGACTATACTACGAGCAGTACTTC

V: TRBV19
D: TRBD1
size: .
length: 14
J: TRBJ2-7
CDR3: CASSGQGGAYEQYF
DNA: TGTGCCAGTAGTGGACAGGGCGGGGCCTACGAGCAGTACTTC

V: TRBV9
D: TRBD1
size: .
length: 17
J: TRBJ2-3
CDR3: CASSASGTGGPTDTQYF
DNA: TGTGCCAGCAGCGCTTCCGGGACAGGGGGCCCAACAGATACGCAGTACTTT

V: TRBV12-3/TRBV12-4
D: .
size: many
length: 13
J: TRBJ2-1
CDR3: CASSLWREGEQFF
DNA: TGTGCCAGCAGTTTGTGGCGGGAAGGTGAGCAGTTCTTC

V: TRBV5-1
D: .
size: .
length: 15
J: TRBJ2-3
CDR3: CASSLEQITGDTQYF
DNA: TGCGCCAGCAGCTTGGAACAGATTACCGGTGATACGCAGTATTTT

V: TRBV25-1
D: TRBD2
size: .
length: 15
J: TRBJ2-2
CDR3: CASSAIGRATGELFF
DNA: TGTGCCAGCAGTGCAATCGGGAGGGCGACCGGGGAGCTGTTTTTT

V: TRBV30
D: .
size: .
length: 15
J: TRBJ2-1
CDR3: CAWSRDSGGYNEQFF
DNA: TGTGCCTGGAGTCGGGACAGCGGAGGGTACAATGAGCAGTTCTTC

V: TRBV12-3/TRBV12-4
D: TRBD1
size: many
length: 12
J: TRBJ1-2
CDR3: CARSGGAIGYTF
DNA: TGTGCCAGATCAGGGGGCGCAATTGGCTACACCTTC

V: TRBV9
D: .
size: .
length: 14
J: TRBJ2-5
CDR3: CASSVGGNDGTQYF
DNA: TGTGCCAGCAGCGTAGGAGGGAATGACGGGACCCAGTACTTC

V: TRBV20-1
D: .
size: few
length: 16
J: TRBJ1-6
CDR3: CSASEGRSLGNSPLHF
DNA: TGCAGTGCTAGCGAGGGACGCTCCCTGGGGAATTCACCCCTCCACTTT

V: TRBV6-1
D: .
size: few
length: 14
J: TRBJ1-4
CDR3: CASRLMGTNEKLFF
DNA: TGTGCCAGCAGGCTTATGGGGACTAATGAAAAACTGTTTTTT

V: TRBV9
D: TRBD2
size: few
length: 17
J: TRBJ2-1
CDR3: CASSVVLAGGHYDEQFF
DNA: TGTGCCAGCAGCGTAGTCCTCGCGGGGGGGCATTACGATGAGCAGTTCTTC

V: TRBV10-3
D: .
size: .
length: 14
J: TRBJ1-5
CDR3: CAISVDLSNQPQHF
DNA: TGTGCCATCAGTGTCGACCTTAGCAATCAGCCCCAGCATTTT

V: TRBV7-2
D: TRBD1
size: few
length: 17
J: TRBJ1-2
CDR3: CASSLERGTGFSGGYTF
DNA: TGTGCCAGCAGCTTAGAGCGAGGGACAGGGTTTTCTGGTGGCTACACCTTC

V: TRBV6-5
D: .
size: many
length: 18
J: TRBJ1-5
CDR3: CASSYMGPPLYGNQPQHF
DNA: TGTGCCAGCAGTTACATGGGCCCCCCTTTGTACGGCAATCAGCCCCAGCATTTT

V: TRBV6-6
D: TRBD1
size: .
length: 13
J: TRBJ1-1
CDR3: CASSYQTGAEAFF
DNA: TGTGCCAGCAGTTACCAGACAGGGGCTGAAGCTTTCTTT

V: TRBV7-9
D: .
size: .
length: 12
J: TRBJ1-1
CDR3: CASSRDRAEAFF
DNA: TGTGCCAGCAGCCGGGACCGTGCTGAAGCTTTCTTT

V: TRBV6-2/TRBV6-3
D: .
size: many
length: 15
J: TRBJ1-1
CDR3: CASSYNQGVGTEAFF
DNA: TGTGCCAGCAGTTACAATCAGGGTGTGGGCACTGAAGCTTTCTTT

V: TRBV7-8
D: TRBD2
size: .
length: 14
J: TRBJ2-1
CDR3: CASSFTGGPGEQFF
DNA: TGTGCCAGCAGCTTTACGGGAGGGCCTGGGGAGCAGTTCTTC

V: TRBV5-5
D: .
size: few
length: 13
J: TRBJ1-1
CDR3: CASSLARRTEAFF
DNA: TGTGCCAGCAGCTTGGCAAGGCGCACTGAAGCTTTCTTT

V: TRBV10-3
D: TRBD1
size: few
length: 12
J: TRBJ2-7
CDR3: CAITQTGHEQYF
DNA: TGTGCCATCACCCAGACAGGGCACGAGCAGTACTTC

V: TRBV2
D: TRBD2
size: .
length: 13
J: TRBJ2-7
CDR3: CASTLVGGNEQYF
DNA: TGTGCCAGCACCTTGGTCGGGGGGAACGAGCAGTACTTC

V: TRBV4-3
D: .
size: .
length: 15
J: TRBJ1-1
CDR3: CASSQEPGWGTEAFF
DNA: TGCGCCAGCAGCCAAGAGCCAGGGTGGGGCACTGAAGCTTTCTTT

V: TRBV14
D: .
size: few
length: 14
J: TRBJ1-6
CDR3: CASSQGSRNSPLHF
DNA: TGTGCCAGCAGCCAAGGGAGCCGGAATTCACCCCTCCACTTT

V: TRBV29-1
D: .
size: few
length: 14
J: TRBJ2-3
CDR3: CSVDFSGSVDTQYF
DNA: TGCAGCGTTGACTTTAGCGGTTCGGTAGATACGCAGTATTTT

V: TRBV7-2
D: TRBD2
size: .
length: 16
J: TRBJ2-3
CDR3: CASSSRRGGGTNTQYF
DNA: TGTGCCAGCAGCTCGCGAAGGGGCGGGGGTACGAATACGCAGTATTTT

V: TRBV28
D: .
size: few
length: 15
J: TRBJ2-5
CDR3: CASRFGRSLQETQYF
DNA: TGTGCCAGCCGGTTCGGCAGGAGCCTCCAAGAGACCCAGTACTTC

V: TRBV12-3/TRBV12-4
D: .
size: once
length: 12
J: TRBJ2-1
CDR3: CGSRLRTNEQFF
DNA: TGTGGCAGCAGGCTCAGGACCAATGAGCAGTTCTTC